This T cell receptor beta chain derives from a study of CD8 T cells in Susac syndrome. With random hexamers, reverse transcription was performed on roughly 0.5 to 1 ug of RNA. TCRdb re-called the immunoSEQ multiplex PCR reads through MiXCR, storing one row per CDR3 protein. The table includes about 24,000 distinct CDR3 sequences, 90% to 95% detected once. Between the trimmed V and J ends, which lost 0 bases and 4 bases, there was a span of 10 bases. Germline CDR1 and CDR2: SGDLS and YYNGEE. This CDR3 contains 14 residues. The rearrangement links TRBV9 to TRBJ2-5; no definite D call. The specimen sequenced was CD8+ T cells from PBMCs. This clonotype was obtained from a human donor with Susac syndrome. As DNA, the CDR3 is TGTGCCAGCAGCGTAGGAGGAGAGCGAGAGACCCAGTACTTC. Its protein product is CASSVGGERETQYF.